This T cell receptor beta chain was sequenced in a study of OX40 agonist ivuxolimab in advanced cancers. Study information: Under the entry rules, prior anti-PD-1, anti-PD-L1 or anti-CTLA-4 therapy was allowed, and about 40% had some.

Trimming took 5 bases from V and 4 from J; bases not matched to a gene: 20. The length of the CDR3 is 18 residues. From germline, CDR1 is SGHAT and CDR2 FQNNGV. TCRdb's copy holds only in-frame clones and misses some; the assay was immunoSEQ multiplex PCR. Among about 40,000 clones listed, approximately 88% were seen once. The J gene is TRBJ2-7, the V gene TRBV11-2, with TRBD1 identical over 7 bases. This TCR derives from an adult with an advanced solid tumor such as melanoma, head and neck, liver or kidney cancer. The specimen was CD4+ or CD8+ T cells sorted from blood, collected in a trial of the OX40 agonist ivuxolimab. DNA of the CDR3: TGTGCCAGCAGCATACAACAGGGGACATGGATCCGGTCTTACGAGCAGTACTTC. It yields the protein CASSIQQGTWIRSYEQYF.